This T cell receptor beta chain comes out of a study of T cells in Graves' hyperthyroidism and ophthalmopathy. The germline V and J ends were trimmed by 2 bases and 1 base, with 15 bases remaining between them. From germline, CDR1 is SQVTM and CDR2 ANQGSEA. The CDR3 sequence is 16 residues long. The TCR beta CDR3 regions underwent amplification using RNA transcripts as the source. TCR CDR3 regions were first amplified by RT-PCR with HTBI primers. TCRdb re-derived calls from the multiplex PCR reads in MiXCR, one entry per CDR3 protein. Among approximately 330,000 distinct CDR3 sequences, approximately 15% were seen once, and the ten largest hold roughly 35%. This clonotype was seen ten or more times. PBMCs were sourced from over 8.5 ml fresh peripheral blood.

This chain uses TRBV29-1 with TRBJ2-1, with D possibly matching TRBD1 (6 bases). Sequenced: blood. The TCR originated in a woman between 35 and 50 years old with Graves' ophthalmopathy. The CDR3 region has the DNA TGCAGCGTTGAATCGGCAGGGGTGGGGTCCTACAATGAGCAGTTCTTC. Translating gives CSVESAGVGSYNEQFF.